This passage covers 9 T cell receptor beta chains from one sample sequenced in a study of blood T cell repertoires in COVID-19. Generated by immunoSEQ multiplex PCR, the TCRdb table keeps only in-frame clones and is missing some. The repertoire has around 97,000 clones, roughly 84% of them found once; the top ten carry about an eighth. The specimen sequenced was peripheral blood. Receptors were obtained from a human donor in a cohort sampled during active or convalescent COVID-19.

This sequence joins TRBV27 and TRBJ1-6; D is perhaps TRBD1 (5 bases). Germline CDR1 MNHEY, CDR2 SMNVEV (reference sequence). This CDR3 contains 17 residues. Trimming took 0 bases from V and 9 from J, leaving 18 bases between them. The CDR3 protein is CASSLSRGWGDGSPLHF. The CDR3 DNA reads TGTGCCAGCAGTTTATCCCGGGGGTGGGGCGACGGTTCACCCCTCCACTTT.

The chain joins TRBV10-1 to TRBJ2-7; the D gene is possibly TRBD1 (5 bases). This CDR3 region has 14 residues. Germline V gene sequence: CDR1 WNHNN, CDR2 SYGVQD (reference sequence). Trimming took 7 bases from V and 3 from J, leaving 16 bases between them. The CDR3 spells CASTHDRCGYEQYF. CDR3 DNA: TGCGCCAGCACCCACGACAGATGCGGCTACGAGCAGTACTTC.

The chain has TRBV11-2 and TRBJ1-2; a possible D gene is TRBD1 (5 bases). Germline values: CDR1 SGHAT, CDR2 FQNNGV. The CDR3 loop spans 14 amino acids. Trimming pared 2 bases from V and 5 bases from J, leaving 12 bases between. Here the CDR3 reads CASSLTDSGYGYTF. As DNA, the CDR3 is TGTGCCAGCAGCTTAACCGACAGTGGGTATGGCTACACCTTC. Full variable domain (remainder filled in from reference TRBV11-2 and TRBJ1-2): EAGVAQSPRYKIIEKRQSVAFWCNPISGHATLYWYQQILGQGPKLLIQFQNNGVVDDSQLPKDRFSAERLKGVDSTLKIQPAKLEDSAVYLCASSLTDSGYGYTFGSGTRLTVV.

The chain has TRBV5-1 and TRBJ2-1; D is perhaps TRBD2 (5 bases). This CDR3 contains 14 residues. Trimming took off 2 bases at V and 3 bases at J, with 9 bases between the two ends. The germline CDR1 and CDR2 sequences are SGHRS and YFSETQ. The CDR3 nucleotides read TGCGCCAGCAGCTTAAGCGGAGTCTACAATGAGCAGTTCTTC. Translation: CASSLSGVYNEQFF.

The V and J genes are TRBV7-2 and TRBJ1-5, with D uncertain. Germline CDR1 is SGHTA and CDR2 is FQGNSA. V gave up 1 base and J gave up 3 bases, with 10 bases separating them. The CDR3 sequence is 15 residues long. The DNA for the CDR3 is TGTGCCAGCAGCTTAGATTACAGCCTCAATCAGCCCCAGCATTTT. Protein product: CASSLDYSLNQPQHF.

This clone was found once. The chain links TRBV10-3 to TRBJ2-5; tentative D call: TRBD1 (6 bases). Germline V gene data show CDR1 as ENHRY and CDR2 as SYGVKD. The ends were cut back, 3 bases at V and 3 bases at J, with 11 bases in the middle. There are 14 residues in the CDR3. CDR3 amino acids: CAISDGPGEETQYF. Written as DNA, the CDR3 is TGTGCCATCAGTGATGGTCCAGGGGAAGAGACCCAGTACTTC.

This clone came up once. The chain uses TRBV2 and TRBJ1-2; 7 nucleotides line up with TRBD1. Germline V gene sequence: CDR1 SNHLY, CDR2 FYNNEI. The CDR3 contains 15 residues. The ends lost 3 bases at V and 0 bases at J; junction bases unmatched: 4. CDR3 region: CASSDTGDANYGYTF. The CDR3, as DNA: TGTGCCAGCAGTGATACAGGGGATGCTAACTATGGCTACACCTTC.

The chain recombines TRBV28 with TRBJ1-3, with D perhaps matching TRBD1 (6 bases). The CDR3 contains 17 residues. Germline assignment: CDR1 MDHEN and CDR2 SYDVKM. V was trimmed by 1 base and J by 2 bases, leaving 15 bases between them. In DNA form, the CDR3 reads TGTGCCAGCAGTTTATTGCGACAGGAGATTACTGGAAACACCATATATTTT. Translated: CASSLLRQEITGNTIYF. The full variable domain, in which reference TRBV28 and TRBJ1-3 provide the parts outside the CDR3, is DVKVTQSSRYLVKRTGEKVFLECVQDMDHENMFWYRQDPGLGLRLIYFSYDVKMKEKGDIPEGYSVSREKKERFSLILESASTNQTSMYLCASSLLRQEITGNTIYFGEGSWLTVV.

V gene TRBV6-1 combines with J gene TRBJ2-7, with D perhaps TRBD1 (7 bases). The length of the CDR3 is 16 residues. Trimming removed 2 bases from V and 4 bases from J, with 18 bases in between. The germline V gene encodes CDR1 MNHNS and CDR2 SASEGT. The CDR3 DNA reads as TGTGCCAGCAGTGAACTCCCGACAGGGAGGAAGTACGAGCAGTACTTC. Its translation is CASSELPTGRKYEQYF.